Shown below are 9 T cell receptor beta chains from a single sample sequenced in a study of STAT5B mutations in CD4+ large granular lymphocyte leukemia. Profiled with immunoSEQ multiplex PCR; TCRdb holds only in-frame clones, not every one. The data hold 30,000 or so clones, with approximately 84% observed a single time. The sample taken for sequencing was CD4+ T cells from blood buffy coats. The source of these receptors is a human donor in good health.

This clone has a single count. The rearrangement joins TRBV5-1 to TRBJ1-2, with a weak D call TRBD1 (5 bases). This CDR3 is built from 13 residues. The V end was cut by 4 bases, the J end by 4 bases, with 11 bases between. From germline, CDR1 is SGHRS and CDR2 YFSETQ. CDR3 bases: TGCGCCAGCAGCACCGAGGGGAGCTATGGCTACACCTTC. The encoded protein is CASSTEGSYGYTF.

This chain connects TRBV6-1 to TRBJ2-3; D gene ambiguous. This CDR3 comprises 15 residues. Trimming left V 7 bases short and J 0 bases short, with 14 bases between. Germline assignment: CDR1 MNHNS and CDR2 SASEGT. The DNA of the CDR3 is TGTGCCAGCATGCTGAGACACCCAAGCACAGATACGCAGTATTTT. This codes for CASMLRHPSTDTQYF.

The rearrangement joins TRBV5-1 to TRBJ1-1, with TRBD1 as a possible D gene (5 bases). The CDR3 consists of 15 residues. Per germline, CDR1 SGHRS and CDR2 YFSETQ. Trimming took 0 bases from V and 1 from J, leaving 10 bases between them. In DNA form, the CDR3 reads TGCGCCAGCAGCTTGGCCGTGGGGACGAACACTGAAGCTTTCTTT. Translated: CASSLAVGTNTEAFF.

The chain joins TRBV6-5 to TRBJ2-1, with 10 nucleotides matching TRBD2. CDR3 length: 15 amino acids. V was clipped by 6 bases and J by 6 bases; unmatched bases: 8. The germline V gene has CDR1 MNHEY and CDR2 SVGAGI. In DNA form, the CDR3 reads TGTGCCAGCAGCCCCCCTAGCGGGAGTGGCAATGAGCAGTTCTTC. Protein: CASSPPSGSGNEQFF.

The gene calls are TRBV28 and TRBJ1-5; weak D call: TRBD1 (5 bases). V dropped 10 bases and J dropped 2 bases, with 15 bases sitting between them. This CDR3 contains 14 residues. CDR1 MDHEN and CDR2 SYDVKM come from the germline V gene. In nucleotides, the CDR3 is TGTGCCACCCGGGCCGAAGGGGGCAATCAGCCCCAGCATTTT. As protein: CATRAEGGNQPQHF.

The chain recombines TRBV4-1 with TRBJ2-1, with D perhaps assigned TRBD1 or TRBD2 (5 bases each). The germline CDR1 and CDR2 sequences are MGHRA and YSYEKL. The CDR3 sequence is 13 residues long. Trimming pared 0 bases from V and 10 bases from J, leaving 10 bases between. The CDR3 region is CASSQDNWGEQFF. The CDR3 DNA reads TGCGCCAGCAGCCAAGATAATTGGGGGGAGCAGTTCTTC.

The chain recombines TRBV27 with TRBJ2-5, with TRBD1 matching over 7 bases. The V gene's germline CDR1 is MNHEY and CDR2 SMNVEV (reference sequence). J gave up 7 bases and V 6 bases, and 11 bases lay outside the gene matches. The CDR3 has 14 residues. The CDR3 loop reads CASRVQGSERTQYF. The DNA of the CDR3 is TGTGCCAGCAGAGTACAGGGGAGCGAGAGGACCCAGTACTTC.

V is TRBV5-8 and J is TRBJ2-2; 8 bases fit TRBD2. The V gene's germline CDR1 is SGHTS and CDR2 YDEGEE. The V segment lost 5 bases and the J segment 4 bases; nucleotides outside the gene matches: 4. The CDR3 length is 14 residues. CDR3 coding DNA: TGTGCCAGCAGTAGCGGGACCCGCACCGGGGAGCTGTTTTTT. This sequence encodes CASSSGTRTGELFF.

V and J are TRBV7-9 and TRBJ2-1, with D maybe TRBD2 (5 bases). V lost 5 bases to trimming and J lost 7 bases, with 15 bases between them. Per the germline V gene, CDR1 is SEHNR and CDR2 is FQNEAQ (reference sequence). This CDR3 spans 14 amino acids. CDR3 nucleotide sequence: TGTGCCAGCAGCCACCGACTACGAATAAATGAGCAGTTCTTC. Translation gives CASSHRLRINEQFF.